This TCR beta chain was captured by sequencing in a study of Ad26.COV2.S vaccination and SARS-CoV-2 variants. As concerns this clone: Its specificity is unknown.

Overall study findings and caveats: Breadth, reportedly substantial, characterized the spike-specific CD8+ and CD4+ T cell responses after vaccination.

Clones were read by immunoSEQ multiplex PCR, and TCRdb kept only the in-frame ones, dropping some. The sample records more than 300,000 clones, around 81% being singletons. The treatment denotes: around 19 received Ad26.COV2.S at low or high dose, single or two shots; 5 received placebo; per-sample allocation not given. Collection of samples fell on day 63 after the first vaccine or placebo injection. Material: peripheral blood, obtained in a trial of Ad26.COV2.S vaccine versus placebo. The TCR sequence derives from a person aged 18-65 years who received the Ad26.COV2.S COVID-19 vaccine or a placebo.

DNA for the CDR3: TGTGCCAGCTCGCCTGCGGCCCTCGTTTCCTACAATGAGCAGTTCTTC. This sequence encodes CASSPAALVSYNEQFF. The rearrangement links TRBV18 to TRBJ2-1, with D unclear. V was shortened by 6 bases and J by 1 base, with 16 bases between the two germline ends. CDR1 is KGHSH, CDR2 LQKENI, per germline. The CDR3 is made up of 16 amino acids. Full variable domain (outside the CDR3, taken from reference TRBV18 and TRBJ2-1): NAGVMQNPRHLVRRRGQEARLRCSPMKGHSHVYWYRQLPEEGLKFMVYLQKENIIDESGMPKERFSAEFPKEGPSILRIQQVVRGDSAAYFCASSPAALVSYNEQFFGPGTRLTVL.